This T cell receptor (beta chain) was identified in a study of shared T cell receptors in the human thymus. Produced via immunoSEQ multiplex PCR; TCRdb's table is partial and in-frame only. The sample shows some 660,000 clones, around 87% of them seen only once. This clone came up a few times. V was shortened by 1 base and J by 7 bases, with 14 bases between the two germline ends. CDR1 is LGHNA, CDR2 YNFKEQ, per germline. The CDR3 is 16 residues long. This same sample was also part of a study on human thymus T cells. That report notes: Serving as donors were healthy Finnish infants, each of whom was having open corrective surgery for congenital heart defects. Thymus tissue was removed during corrective cardiac surgery. There appeared to be biased usage of V and J genes in thymic and blood repertoires.

J is TRBJ1-6 and V is TRBV4-2; D is unresolved. The clonotype was recovered from a boy younger than two with a congenital heart defect. The source material was thymocytes. CDR3: CASSQAPDGENSPLHF. In nucleotides, the CDR3 is TGTGCCAGCAGCCAAGCGCCGGATGGGGAGAATTCACCCCTCCACTTT.